Following are 3 T cell receptor beta chains from one sample sequenced in a study of identical twins. Using its own MiXCR run on the 5' RACE reads, TCRdb lists one record per CDR3 protein. The data show around 480,000 distinct CDR3 sequences, with 12% to 15% seen just once and around 0.48% held by the top ten. These records were also assigned to another study, of yellow fever vaccine responses in identical twins.

Sample: CD4+ T cells sorted from blood. The receptors were sampled from a woman between 18 and 30 years old in good health.

The chain links TRBV24-1 to TRBJ2-1, with D possibly being TRBD1 or TRBD2 (5 bases each). CDR1 and CDR2 from the germline V gene are KGHDR and SFDVKD. Trimming left V 4 bases short and J 5 bases short, with 14 bases between. This CDR3 comprises 15 residues. Here the CDR3 DNA reads TGTGCCACCAGTGAAGCAATCGGGGCTCACAATGAGCAGTTCTTC. Translated: CATSEAIGAHNEQFF.

This chain connects TRBV28 to TRBJ2-7; TRBD2 agrees at 13 bases. CDR1 and CDR2 (germline): MDHEN, SYDVKM. The CDR3 loop spans 16 amino acids. V trimming: 5 bases; J trimming: 3 bases; junction bases outside the gene matches: 7. The CDR3 DNA follows: TGTGCCAGCAGTATCGGACTAGCGGGGGCCGTCTACGAGCAGTACTTC. Protein sequence: CASSIGLAGAVYEQYF.

The J gene is TRBJ1-2, the V gene TRBV9; perhaps TRBD1 as D (6 bases). Germline CDR1 reads SGDLS; CDR2 reads YYNGEE. Trimming left V 4 bases short and J 4 bases short, with 14 bases between. The CDR3 covers 14 residues. The CDR3 region has the DNA TGTGCCAGCAGCAGACAGGACCGTGTCTATGGCTACACCTTC. Its protein is CASSRQDRVYGYTF.